The subject of this entry is one T cell receptor beta chain. The source of the sample is a study of blood T cell repertoires in COVID-19. Assay: immunoSEQ multiplex PCR; the TCRdb copy retains only in-frame clones and omits some. The sample yields some 110,000 clones, just over 85% seen once. Trimming at V came to 3 bases and at J to 0 bases, leaving 5 bases not matched to a gene. The germline gives CDR1 MNHEY, CDR2 SMNVEV (reference sequence). This CDR3 contains 16 residues. The specimen sequenced was peripheral blood. The clonotype was recovered from a man aged 35 to 55 with acute or convalescent COVID-19. The chain carries TRBV27 and TRBJ2-3; 8 bases are shared with TRBD1. The CDR3 reads CASSFFQGASTDTQYF. The CDR3 bases are TGTGCCAGCAGTTTTTTCCAGGGGGCTAGCACAGATACGCAGTATTTT.